Presented here are 18 T cell receptor beta chains from one specimen sequenced in a study of shared clonotypes between healthy human individuals. Generated by immunoSEQ multiplex PCR, the TCRdb table keeps only in-frame clones and is missing some. Here the sample spans approximately 2.1 million clones, 93% being singletons. Source material: naive CD4+ T cells from PBMCs. Subset described: CD45RA+ positively selected. The receptors were gathered from a man between 18 and 35 years old in good health. Some clones in this sample may be carry-over from other donors' samples.

This chain connects TRBV28 to TRBJ2-5, with unresolved D. The CDR3 runs to 13 residues. V gave up 2 bases and J gave up 5 bases, with 9 bases separating them. From germline, CDR1 is MDHEN and CDR2 SYDVKM. CDR3: CASSLRRVETQYF. The CDR3 DNA reads TGTGCCAGCAGTTTAAGGCGAGTGGAGACCCAGTACTTC.

The chain uses TRBV6-5 and TRBJ2-5; tentatively, D is TRBD2 (6 bases). The V end was cut by 6 bases, the J end by 5 bases, with 19 bases between. This CDR3 is 15 amino acids long. CDR1 MNHEY and CDR2 SVGAGI come from the germline V gene. CDR3 sequence reads: CASSPRAGIGETQYF. CDR3 nucleotides: TGTGCCAGCAGCCCCAGGGCGGGGATCGGGGAGACCCAGTACTTC.

The V call is TRBV7-8, the J call TRBJ1-2; TRBD1 aligns across 10 bases. There are 19 residues in the CDR3. The trim removed 3 bases at V and 4 bases at J, leaving 17 bases unmatched. In germline, CDR1 is SGHVS, CDR2 FQNEAQ. CDR3 loop: CASSLYLPGQGTNFYGYTF. The CDR3 DNA follows: TGTGCCAGCAGCTTGTACCTTCCGGGACAGGGGACGAATTTCTATGGCTACACCTTC.

The chain has TRBV6-6 and TRBJ2-1; unclear D gene. This CDR3 contains 13 residues. The germline V gene encodes CDR1 MNHNY and CDR2 SVGAGI (reference sequence). Trimming removed 7 bases from V and 4 bases from J, with 11 bases in between. This CDR3 reads CASTAVTYNEQFF. CDR3 DNA: TGTGCCAGCACTGCAGTCACATACAATGAGCAGTTCTTC.

The chain links TRBV5-1 to TRBJ2-4; either TRBD1 or TRBD2 may supply D (6 bases each). Germline V CDR1 and CDR2: SGHRS, YFSETQ. V gave up 4 bases and J gave up 8 bases, with 16 bases separating them. The CDR3 sequence is 14 residues long. Written as DNA, the CDR3 is TGCGCCAGCAGCCTGGGTTCGGGGGCGGACATTCAGTACTTC. It specifies CASSLGSGADIQYF.

V and J are TRBV28 and TRBJ2-1; 8 bases are a match to TRBD1. The CDR3 has 15 amino acids. CDR1 MDHEN and CDR2 SYDVKM come from the germline V gene. V shed 6 bases and J 8 bases; nucleotides not matched to a gene: 12. This chain's CDR3 is CASSPEGRGLHEQFF. The CDR3 DNA reads TGTGCCAGCAGCCCGGAGGGCAGGGGGCTCCATGAGCAGTTCTTC.

On this clone itself: The sample carries other DNA sequences with the same CDR3. The chain couples TRBV18 to TRBJ2-3, with 7 positions matching TRBD1. With V trimmed by 3 bases and J by 0 bases, 0 bases remained unmatched. The CDR3 has 14 amino acids. CDR1 is KGHSH and CDR2 is LQKENI in the germline V gene. CDR3 in amino acids: CASSPGQSTDTQYF. As DNA, the CDR3 is TGTGCCAGCTCACCGGGACAGAGCACAGATACGCAGTATTTT.

J is TRBJ1-1 and V is TRBV7-3, with D unresolved. The CDR3 spans 15 residues. The V gene lost 1 base and the J gene lost 0 bases, with 9 bases spanning the gap. The germline V gene encodes CDR1 SGHTA and CDR2 FQGTGA. CDR3 residues: CASSLRVRVNTEAFF. CDR3 nucleotide sequence: TGTGCCAGCAGCTTAAGGGTCCGGGTGAACACTGAAGCTTTCTTT.

The rearrangement joins TRBV5-1 to TRBJ2-3, with 12 bases lining up with TRBD1. Germline V CDR1 and CDR2: SGHRS, YFSETQ. This CDR3 is 17 amino acids long. J was trimmed by 3 bases and V by 4 bases; bases with no gene match: 9. The CDR3 DNA reads as TGCGCCAGCAGCGCAGCCGGGACAGGGGGCTGGACAGATACGCAGTATTTT. This translates into CASSAAGTGGWTDTQYF.

On this clone itself: The germline gene is not matched at one end of the junction; a read error may be the cause. The chain employs TRBV19 and TRBJ2-5; 7 bases agree with TRBD1. Looked up from germline, CDR1 is LNHDA and CDR2 is SQIVND (reference sequence). The CDR3 sequence is 14 residues long. The CDR3 protein is CASSLGTAQGTQYF. The DNA of the CDR3 is TGTGCCAGTAGCCTTGGGACAGCCCAAGGGACCCAGTACTTC.

This clone has a handful of counts. The sample carries other DNA sequences with the same CDR3. V gene TRBV7-3 combines with J gene TRBJ1-1; maybe TRBD1 (6 bases). This CDR3 region has 13 residues. Trimming removed 5 bases from V and 1 base from J, with 8 bases in between. Germline lookup yields CDR1 SGHTA and CDR2 FQGTGA. CDR3: CASSPQGNTEAFF. The CDR3 nucleotides are TGTGCCAGCAGCCCACAGGGGAACACTGAAGCTTTCTTT. The full variable domain, with the rest looked up from reference TRBV7-3 and TRBJ1-1, is GAGVSQTPSNKVTEKGKYVELRCDPISGHTALYWYRQSLGQGPEFLIYFQGTGAADDSGLPNDRFFAVRPEGSVSTLKIQRTERGDSAVYLCASSPQGNTEAFFGQGTRLTVV.

The chain links TRBV5-1 to TRBJ2-1, with 10 bases that match TRBD2. CDR1 and CDR2 (germline): SGHRS, YFSETQ. The CDR3 extends over 15 amino acids. V lost 7 bases, J lost 6 bases, and 10 bases stayed unmatched. CDR3 nucleotides: TGCGCCAGCGGAACTACTAGCGGGACCCTCAATGAGCAGTTCTTC. Its translation: CASGTTSGTLNEQFF. The full variable domain, rest sourced from reference TRBV5-1 and TRBJ2-1, is KAGVTQTPRYLIKTRGQQVTLSCSPISGHRSVSWYQQTPGQGLQFLFEYFSETQRNKGNFPGRFSGRQFSNSRSEMNVSTLELGDSALYLCASGTTSGTLNEQFFGPGTRLTVL.

This clone has just one count. The chain employs TRBV11-2 and TRBJ2-5; no clear D gene. V was clipped by 3 bases and J by 5 bases, with 13 bases between them. From germline, CDR1 is SGHAT and CDR2 FQNNGV. This CDR3 spans 14 amino acids. CDR3 region: CASSFSRWDETQYF. DNA of the CDR3: TGTGCCAGCAGCTTCTCCAGGTGGGATGAGACCCAGTACTTC.

The chain couples TRBV4-3 to TRBJ1-2; no clear D. Germline V gene data show CDR1 as LGHNA and CDR2 as YSLEER. Trimming stripped 4 bases from V and 7 bases from J, with 16 bases between. CDR3 length: 14 amino acids. The DNA of the CDR3 is TGCGCCAGCAGCCGAGACATTCACCTGGGTGGCTACACCTTC. Its translation is CASSRDIHLGGYTF.

The chain joins TRBV11-3 to TRBJ2-1; D gene ambiguous. The CDR3 contains 14 residues. V shed 1 base and J shed 6 bases, with 10 bases lying between them. Germline V gene sequence: CDR1 SGHNT, CDR2 YENEEA. CDR3 loop: CASSLGQTFNEQFF. The CDR3 DNA reads as TGTGCCAGCAGCTTAGGGCAGACTTTCAATGAGCAGTTCTTC.

The rearrangement uses TRBV19 and TRBJ2-2; the D gene is possibly TRBD1 (5 bases). Trimming removed 5 bases at V and 5 bases at J, with 12 bases between. CDR3 length equals 14 residues. The germline V gene encodes CDR1 LNHDA and CDR2 SQIVND (reference sequence). The CDR3 is CASSLPPGTGELFF. The CDR3 DNA reads as TGTGCCAGTAGTCTACCTCCAGGGACCGGGGAGCTGTTTTTT. Together with reference TRBV19 and TRBJ2-2, the CDR3 gives the full variable domain: DGGITQSPKYLFRKEGQNVTLSCEQNLNHDAMYWYRQDPGQGLRLIYYSQIVNDFQKGDIAEGYSVSREKKESFPLTVTSAQKNPTAFYLCASSLPPGTGELFFGEGSRLTVL.

V and J are TRBV6-5 and TRBJ2-7, with 7 bases fitting TRBD2. CDR3 length: 16 residues. Per germline, CDR1 MNHEY and CDR2 SVGAGI. V lost 0 bases, J lost 1 base, and 6 bases stayed unmatched. In nucleotides, the CDR3 is TGTGCCAGCAGTTACTCGAATGCGGGAGTATCCTACGAGCAGTACTTC. Amino acid sequence: CASSYSNAGVSYEQYF.

This chain joins TRBV11-2 and TRBJ2-1, with 9 bases matching TRBD1. J was trimmed by 6 bases and V by 8 bases; bases with no gene match: 8. The CDR3 is made up of 14 amino acids. Germline V gene lookup returns CDR1 SGHAT and CDR2 FQNNGV. The CDR3 loop is CASRGQGQTNEQFF. The CDR3 DNA follows: TGTGCCAGCCGAGGACAGGGGCAAACCAATGAGCAGTTCTTC.